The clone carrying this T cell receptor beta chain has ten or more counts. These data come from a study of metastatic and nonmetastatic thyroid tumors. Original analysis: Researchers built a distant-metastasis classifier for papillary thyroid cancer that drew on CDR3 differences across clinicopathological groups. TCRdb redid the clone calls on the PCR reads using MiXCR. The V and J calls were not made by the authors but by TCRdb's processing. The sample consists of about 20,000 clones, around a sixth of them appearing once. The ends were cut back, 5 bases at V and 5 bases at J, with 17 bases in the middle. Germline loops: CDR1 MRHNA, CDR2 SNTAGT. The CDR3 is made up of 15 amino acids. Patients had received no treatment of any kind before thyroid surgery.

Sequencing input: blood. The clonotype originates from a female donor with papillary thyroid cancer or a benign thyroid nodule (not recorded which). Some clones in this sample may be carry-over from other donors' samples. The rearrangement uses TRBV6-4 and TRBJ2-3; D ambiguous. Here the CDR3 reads CASSPQPADVDTQYF. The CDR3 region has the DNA TGTGCCAGCAGTCCTCAGCCAGCAGACGTAGATACGCAGTATTTT.